This T cell receptor (beta chain) was identified in a study of beta chain features in type 1 diabetes. Findings of the study overall: Naive, central memory and regulatory TCRB repertoires appeared more similar among patients than healthy donors. Fewer junction insertions and more nucleotide deletions appeared in type 1 diabetes patients.

CD45RO/CCR7/CD25/CD127/CD95/CD27 sorting isolated CD4+ naive, central memory, regulatory and stem cell-like memory cells. Each of the sorted populations had a purity greater than 95%. A remark on this clone: Its antigen is not known.

The whole isolated RNA underwent reverse transcription, so sequencing captured expressed TCRB transcripts. Sequencing used immunoSEQ multiplex PCR; TCRdb keeps in-frame clones, though not all of them. The profile shows hundreds of thousands of clones, less than 20% of them singletons. The receptor was derived from a man aged 18 to 35 in good health. The sequenced sample consisted of naive CD4+ T cells from blood.

The CDR3 here is CAISEGTVFNSPLHF. The CDR3 bases are TGTGCCATCAGTGAAGGGACCGTTTTTAATTCACCCCTCCACTTT. The V call is TRBV10-3, the J call TRBJ1-6, with D perhaps TRBD1 (5 bases). The germline V and J ends were trimmed by 3 bases and 6 bases, with 12 bases remaining between them. The CDR3 runs to 15 residues. CDR1 and CDR2 (germline): ENHRY, SYGVKD.